This T cell receptor beta chain was identified in a study of T cell responses to AZD1222 COVID-19 vaccine. On this clone itself: What it recognizes is unknown.

Study-wide findings and caveats: Samples come after the peak T cell response, not at day 14. Nearly half of spike-specific TCRs reportedly go after variant regions that carry no mutations. White British donors predominated, females outnumbered males, and clonal diversity was possibly underestimated. Receipt of two AZD1222 doses was followed by a rise in Spike-specific TCR breadth and depth.

The CDR3 has 12 amino acids. The V end was cut by 4 bases, the J end by 6 bases, with 6 bases between. Germline V gives CDR1 SGHVS, CDR2 FQNEAQ. Sequencing was performed with immunoSEQ multiplex PCR; in TCRdb, only in-frame clones are kept and a portion is missing. The sample carries roughly 90,000 clones, around 90% recorded once. This chain links TRBV7-8 with TRBJ2-2; D remains unclear. This specimen consisted of peripheral blood, obtained on day 0 of MenACWY control vaccination. The sequence came from an adult in good health. CDR3 region: CASSSNPGELFF. CDR3 bases: TGTGCCAGCAGCTCGAATCCCGGGGAGCTGTTTTTT.